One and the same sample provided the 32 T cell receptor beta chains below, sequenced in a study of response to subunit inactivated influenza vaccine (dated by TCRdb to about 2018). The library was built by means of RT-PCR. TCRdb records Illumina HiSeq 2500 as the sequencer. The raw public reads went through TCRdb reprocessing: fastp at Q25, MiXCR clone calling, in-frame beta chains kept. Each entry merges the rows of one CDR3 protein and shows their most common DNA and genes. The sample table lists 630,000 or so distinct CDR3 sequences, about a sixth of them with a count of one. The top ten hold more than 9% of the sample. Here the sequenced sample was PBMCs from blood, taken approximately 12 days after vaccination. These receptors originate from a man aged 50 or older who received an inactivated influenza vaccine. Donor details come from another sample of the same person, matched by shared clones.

CDR3 coding DNA: TGTGCCAGCAGCCTCCCGGGGCTCAATCAGCCCCAGCATTTT. Its translation: CASSLPGLNQPQHF. The chain joins TRBV7-8 to TRBJ1-5, with a weak D call TRBD1 (5 bases). Trimming took 5 bases from V and 3 from J, leaving 11 bases between them. Looked up from germline, CDR1 is SGHVS and CDR2 is FQNEAQ. The CDR3 sequence is 14 residues long. The full variable domain, completed using reference TRBV7-8 and TRBJ1-5, is GAGVSQSPRYKVAKRGQDVALRCDPISGHVSLFWYQQALGQGPEFLTYFQNEAQLDKSGLPSDRFFAERPEGSVSTLKIQRTQQEDSAVYLCASSLPGLNQPQHFGDGTRLSIL.

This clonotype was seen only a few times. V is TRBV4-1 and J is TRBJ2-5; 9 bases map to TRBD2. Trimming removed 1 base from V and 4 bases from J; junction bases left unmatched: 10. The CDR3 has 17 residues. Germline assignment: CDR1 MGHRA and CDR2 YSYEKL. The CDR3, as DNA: TGCGCCAGCAGCCAAGGGGTCCGACTAGCGGTTGGAGAGACCCAGTACTTC. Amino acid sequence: CASSQGVRLAVGETQYF.

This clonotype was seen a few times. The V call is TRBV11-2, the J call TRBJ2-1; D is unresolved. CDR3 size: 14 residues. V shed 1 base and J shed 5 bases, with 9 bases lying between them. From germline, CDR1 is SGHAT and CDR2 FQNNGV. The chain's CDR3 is CASSLGAENNEQFF. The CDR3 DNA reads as TGTGCCAGCAGCTTAGGAGCAGAAAACAATGAGCAGTTCTTC. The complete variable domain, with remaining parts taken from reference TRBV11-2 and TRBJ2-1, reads EAGVAQSPRYKIIEKRQSVAFWCNPISGHATLYWYQQILGQGPKLLIQFQNNGVVDDSQLPKDRFSAERLKGVDSTLKIQPAKLEDSAVYLCASSLGAENNEQFFGPGTRLTVL.

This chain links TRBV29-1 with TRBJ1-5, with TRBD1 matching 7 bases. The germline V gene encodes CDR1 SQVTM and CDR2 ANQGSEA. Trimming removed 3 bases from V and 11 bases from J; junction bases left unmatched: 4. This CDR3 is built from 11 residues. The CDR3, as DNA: TGCAGCGTTGATCAGGGGGACACCCAGCATTTT. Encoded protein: CSVDQGDTQHF.

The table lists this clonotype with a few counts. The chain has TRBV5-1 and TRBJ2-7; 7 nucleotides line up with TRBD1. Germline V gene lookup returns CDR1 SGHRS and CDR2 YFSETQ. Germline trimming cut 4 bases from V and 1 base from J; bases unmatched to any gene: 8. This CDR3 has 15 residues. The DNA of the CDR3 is TGCGCCAGCAGCCCACTGGACAGGTCTTCCTACGAGCAGTACTTC. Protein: CASSPLDRSSYEQYF.

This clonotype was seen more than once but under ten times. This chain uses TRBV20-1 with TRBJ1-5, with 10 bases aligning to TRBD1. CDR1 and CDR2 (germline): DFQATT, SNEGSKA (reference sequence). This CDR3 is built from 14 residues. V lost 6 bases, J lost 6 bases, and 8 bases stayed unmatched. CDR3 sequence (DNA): TGCAGTGCAGCTGACAGGGGGCTTTTTCAGCCCCAGCATTTT. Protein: CSAADRGLFQPQHF.

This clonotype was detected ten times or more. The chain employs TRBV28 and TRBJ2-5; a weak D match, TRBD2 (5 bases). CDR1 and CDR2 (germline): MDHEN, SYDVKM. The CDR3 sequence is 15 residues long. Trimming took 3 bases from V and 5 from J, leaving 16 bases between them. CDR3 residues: CASSLGDHSGETQYF. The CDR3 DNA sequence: TGTGCCAGCAGTTTGGGAGACCACTCTGGGGAGACCCAGTACTTC.

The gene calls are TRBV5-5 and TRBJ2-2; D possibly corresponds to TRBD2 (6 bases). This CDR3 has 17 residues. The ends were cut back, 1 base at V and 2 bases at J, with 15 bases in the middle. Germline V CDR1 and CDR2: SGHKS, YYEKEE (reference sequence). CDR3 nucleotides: TGTGCCAGCAGCTTGATGTGGTTGGGGACTAACACCGGGGAGCTGTTTTTT. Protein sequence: CASSLMWLGTNTGELFF.

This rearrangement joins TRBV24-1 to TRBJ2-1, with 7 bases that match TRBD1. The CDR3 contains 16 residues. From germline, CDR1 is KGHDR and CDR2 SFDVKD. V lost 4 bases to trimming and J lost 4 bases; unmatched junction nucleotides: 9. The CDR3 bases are TGTGCCACCAGTGAGACGTCCGGGACAGATTACAATGAGCAGTTCTTC. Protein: CATSETSGTDYNEQFF.

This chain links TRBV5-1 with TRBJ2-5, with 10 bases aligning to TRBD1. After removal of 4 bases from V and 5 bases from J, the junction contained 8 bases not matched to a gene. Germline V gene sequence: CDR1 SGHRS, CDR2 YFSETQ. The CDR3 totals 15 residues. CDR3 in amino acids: CASSGQGGPRETQYF. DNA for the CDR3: TGCGCCAGCAGCGGACAGGGGGGACCCCGGGAGACCCAGTACTTC.

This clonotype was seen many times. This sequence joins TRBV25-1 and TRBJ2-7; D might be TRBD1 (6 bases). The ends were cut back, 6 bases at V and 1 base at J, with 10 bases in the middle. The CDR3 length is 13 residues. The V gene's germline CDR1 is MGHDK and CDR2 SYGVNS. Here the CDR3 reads CASREQGSYEQYF. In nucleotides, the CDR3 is TGTGCCAGCAGGGAACAGGGTTCCTACGAGCAGTACTTC.

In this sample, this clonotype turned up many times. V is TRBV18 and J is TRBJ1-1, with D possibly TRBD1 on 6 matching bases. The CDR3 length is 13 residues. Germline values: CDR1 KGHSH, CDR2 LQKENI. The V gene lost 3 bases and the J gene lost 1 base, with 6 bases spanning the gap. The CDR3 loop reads CASSPGQNTEAFF. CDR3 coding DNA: TGTGCCAGCTCACCGGGACAGAACACTGAAGCTTTCTTT.

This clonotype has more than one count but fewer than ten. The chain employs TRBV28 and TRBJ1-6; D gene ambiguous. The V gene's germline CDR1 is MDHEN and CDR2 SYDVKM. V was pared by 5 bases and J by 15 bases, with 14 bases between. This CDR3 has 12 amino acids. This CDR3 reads CASSPLVGLLHF. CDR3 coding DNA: TGTGCCAGCAGTCCCCTAGTAGGGCTCCTCCACTTT.

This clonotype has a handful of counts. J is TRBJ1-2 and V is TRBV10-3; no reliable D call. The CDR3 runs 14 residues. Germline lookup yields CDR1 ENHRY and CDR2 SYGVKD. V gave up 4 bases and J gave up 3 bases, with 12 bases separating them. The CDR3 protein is CAISATPGYYGYTF. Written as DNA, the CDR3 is TGTGCCATCAGTGCCACACCGGGGTACTATGGCTACACCTTC.

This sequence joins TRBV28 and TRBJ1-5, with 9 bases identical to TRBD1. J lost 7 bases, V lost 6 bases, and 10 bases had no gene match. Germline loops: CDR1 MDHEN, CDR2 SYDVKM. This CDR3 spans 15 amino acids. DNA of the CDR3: TGTGCCAGCAGCCTACCGGGACAGGGTGGACAGCCCCAGCATTTT. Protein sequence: CASSLPGQGGQPQHF.

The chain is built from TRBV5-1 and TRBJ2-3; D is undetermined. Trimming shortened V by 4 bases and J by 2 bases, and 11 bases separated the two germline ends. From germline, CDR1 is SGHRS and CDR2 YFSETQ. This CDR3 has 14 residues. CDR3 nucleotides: TGCGCCAGCAGCCCAGAAGGGTACACAGATACGCAGTATTTT. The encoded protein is CASSPEGYTDTQYF.

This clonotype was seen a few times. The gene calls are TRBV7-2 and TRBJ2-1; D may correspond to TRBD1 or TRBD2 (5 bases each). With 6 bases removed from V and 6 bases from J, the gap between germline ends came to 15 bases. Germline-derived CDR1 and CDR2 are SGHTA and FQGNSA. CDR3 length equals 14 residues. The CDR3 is CASRSPVGANEQFF. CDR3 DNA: TGTGCCAGCAGGTCCCCCGTCGGGGCCAATGAGCAGTTCTTC.

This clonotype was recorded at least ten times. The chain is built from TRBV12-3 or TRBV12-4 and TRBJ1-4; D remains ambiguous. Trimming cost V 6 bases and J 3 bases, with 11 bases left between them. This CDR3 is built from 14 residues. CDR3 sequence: CASRFREANEKLFF. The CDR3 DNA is TGTGCCAGCAGATTCAGAGAAGCTAATGAAAAACTGTTTTTT.

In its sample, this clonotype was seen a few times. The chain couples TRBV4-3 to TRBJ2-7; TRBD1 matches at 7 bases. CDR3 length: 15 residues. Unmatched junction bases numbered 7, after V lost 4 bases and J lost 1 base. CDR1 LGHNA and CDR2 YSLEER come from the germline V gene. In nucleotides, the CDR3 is TGCGCCAGCAGCCCAGAACGGGACAGATCCTACGAGCAGTACTTC. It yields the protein CASSPERDRSYEQYF.

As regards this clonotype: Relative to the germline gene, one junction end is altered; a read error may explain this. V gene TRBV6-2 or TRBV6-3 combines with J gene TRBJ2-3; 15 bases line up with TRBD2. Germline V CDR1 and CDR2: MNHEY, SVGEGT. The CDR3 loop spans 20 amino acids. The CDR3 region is CANSRYTGTSGGSGTDTQYF. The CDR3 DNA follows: TGTGCCAACAGTCGATATACCGGGACTAGCGGGGGGTCCGGCACAGATACGCAGTATTTT.

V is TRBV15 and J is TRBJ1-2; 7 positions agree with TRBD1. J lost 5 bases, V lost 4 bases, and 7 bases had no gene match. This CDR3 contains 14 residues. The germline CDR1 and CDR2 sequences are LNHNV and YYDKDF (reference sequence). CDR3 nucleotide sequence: TGTGCCACCAGCAACGGGGGGGACAGATATGGCTACACCTTC. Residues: CATSNGGDRYGYTF.

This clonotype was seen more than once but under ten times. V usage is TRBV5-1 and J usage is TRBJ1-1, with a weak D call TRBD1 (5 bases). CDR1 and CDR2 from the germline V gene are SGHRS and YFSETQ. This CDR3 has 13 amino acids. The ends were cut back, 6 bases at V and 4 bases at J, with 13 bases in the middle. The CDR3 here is CASKGQGGTEAFF. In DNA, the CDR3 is TGCGCCAGCAAAGGTCAGGGCGGCACTGAAGCTTTCTTT.

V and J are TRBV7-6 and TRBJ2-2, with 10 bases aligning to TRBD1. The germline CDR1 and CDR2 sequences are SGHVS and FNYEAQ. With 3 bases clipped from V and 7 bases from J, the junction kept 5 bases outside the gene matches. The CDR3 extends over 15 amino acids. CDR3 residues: CASSFQGQGFGELFF. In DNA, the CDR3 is TGTGCCAGCAGCTTCCAGGGACAGGGGTTCGGGGAGCTGTTTTTT.

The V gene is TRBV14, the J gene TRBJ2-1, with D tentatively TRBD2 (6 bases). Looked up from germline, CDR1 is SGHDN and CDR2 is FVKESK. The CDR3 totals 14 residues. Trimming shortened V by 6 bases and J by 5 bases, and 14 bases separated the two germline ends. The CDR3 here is CASSLTSNHNEQFF. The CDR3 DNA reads TGTGCCAGCAGTCTGACTAGTAACCACAATGAGCAGTTCTTC.

The CDR3 DNA reads TGTGCCACCAGCAGGGAGGTTAACAGGGGCGTAAAACTGTTTTTT. This gives the protein CATSREVNRGVKLFF. This chain uses TRBV15 with TRBJ1-4, with TRBD1 matching 7 bases. Unmatched junction bases numbered 11, after V lost 3 bases and J lost 10 bases. This CDR3 comprises 15 residues. The germline gives CDR1 LNHNV, CDR2 YYDKDF (reference sequence). Using reference TRBV15 and TRBJ1-4 for the parts outside the CDR3, the full variable domain is DAMVIQNPRYQVTQFGKPVTLSCSQTLNHNVMYWYQQKSSQAPKLLFHYYDKDFNNEADTPDNFQSRRPNTSFCFLDIRSPGLGDTAMYLCATSREVNRGVKLFFGSGTQLSVL.

The CDR3 nucleotides read TGCGCCAGCAGCCAAGACCCCGTTTTTACGCAGTATTTT. Translation: CASSQDPVFTQYF. V and J are TRBV4-3 and TRBJ2-3; D remains unclear. Germline V gene data show CDR1 as LGHNA and CDR2 as YSLEER. The CDR3 has 13 amino acids. The V end lost 0 bases, the J end lost 8 bases, and 9 bases lay between the germline ends.

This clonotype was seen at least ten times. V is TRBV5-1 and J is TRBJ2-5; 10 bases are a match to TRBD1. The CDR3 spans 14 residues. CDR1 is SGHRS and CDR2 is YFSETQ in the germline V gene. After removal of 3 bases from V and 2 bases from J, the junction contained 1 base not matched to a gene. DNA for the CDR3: TGCGCCAGCAGCTGGGGACAGGGGCAAGAGACCCAGTACTTC. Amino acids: CASSWGQGQETQYF.

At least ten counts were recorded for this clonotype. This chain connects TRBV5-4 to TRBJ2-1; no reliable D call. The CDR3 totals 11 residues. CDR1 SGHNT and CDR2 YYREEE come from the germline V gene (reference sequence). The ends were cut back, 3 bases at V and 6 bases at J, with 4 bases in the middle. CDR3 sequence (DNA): TGTGCCAGCAGCTGGAGCAATGAGCAGTTCTTC. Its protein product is CASSWSNEQFF.

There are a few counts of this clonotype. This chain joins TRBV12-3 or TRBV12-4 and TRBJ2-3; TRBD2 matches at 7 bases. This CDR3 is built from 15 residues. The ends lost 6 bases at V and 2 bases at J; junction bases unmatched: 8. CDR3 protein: CASRPTSVHTDTQYF. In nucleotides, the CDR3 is TGTGCCAGCAGGCCAACTAGCGTACACACAGATACGCAGTATTTT.

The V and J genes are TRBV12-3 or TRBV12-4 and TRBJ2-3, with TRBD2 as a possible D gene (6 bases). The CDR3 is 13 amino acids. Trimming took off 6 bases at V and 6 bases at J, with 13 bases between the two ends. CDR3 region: CASRAEAGDTQYF. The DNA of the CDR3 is TGTGCCAGCAGGGCGGAGGCGGGGGATACGCAGTATTTT.

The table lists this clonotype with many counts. CDR3 region: CASSLAVQGYSPLHF. DNA of the CDR3: TGCGCCAGCAGCTTGGCCGTCCAGGGATATTCACCCCTCCACTTT. This rearrangement joins TRBV5-1 to TRBJ1-6, with a weak D call TRBD1 (5 bases). Between the trimmed V and J ends, which lost 0 bases and 8 bases, there was a span of 12 bases. Germline assignment: CDR1 SGHRS and CDR2 YFSETQ. This CDR3 is 15 amino acids long.

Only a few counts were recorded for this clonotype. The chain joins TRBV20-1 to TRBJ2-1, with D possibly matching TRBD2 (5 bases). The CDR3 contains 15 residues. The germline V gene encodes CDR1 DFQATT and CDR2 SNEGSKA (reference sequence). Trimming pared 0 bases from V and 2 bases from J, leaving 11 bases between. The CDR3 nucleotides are TGCAGTGCTAGAGATTGGGAGTCAGCCTACAATGAGCAGTTCTTC. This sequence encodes CSARDWESAYNEQFF.